Sequencing of this T cell receptor (beta chain) was carried out in a study of post-analysis software for immune sequencing data. Sequencing libraries made from TCR beta cDNA carried unique molecular identifiers. MiXCR, applied by TCRdb to the PCR reads, yields one record per CDR3 protein. The table records 350,000 to 500,000 distinct CDR3 sequences, 30% to 45% of them present only once. The study, taken as a whole, reports: Compared with controls, patients had more of about five TRBV segments, including TRBV5-6, TRBV5-1 and TRBV20-1. The F measure placed samples prepared in the same batch into strongly shared clusters.

Germline V gene lookup returns CDR1 DFQATT and CDR2 SNEGSKA (reference sequence). The CDR3 extends over 13 amino acids. With respect to this clonotype: What it binds is unknown.

The sequenced sample was blood. The chain links TRBV20-1 to TRBJ2-7; the D gene is possibly TRBD2 (5 bases). The end of the DNA fits TRBJ2-5 better, so the J call may be wrong. The receptor was derived from a girl aged 2 to 10 with multiple sclerosis. CDR3 bases: TGCAGTGCTAGAGTAAATAGGGAGGAGACCCAGTACTTC. Encoded protein: CSARVNREETQYF.